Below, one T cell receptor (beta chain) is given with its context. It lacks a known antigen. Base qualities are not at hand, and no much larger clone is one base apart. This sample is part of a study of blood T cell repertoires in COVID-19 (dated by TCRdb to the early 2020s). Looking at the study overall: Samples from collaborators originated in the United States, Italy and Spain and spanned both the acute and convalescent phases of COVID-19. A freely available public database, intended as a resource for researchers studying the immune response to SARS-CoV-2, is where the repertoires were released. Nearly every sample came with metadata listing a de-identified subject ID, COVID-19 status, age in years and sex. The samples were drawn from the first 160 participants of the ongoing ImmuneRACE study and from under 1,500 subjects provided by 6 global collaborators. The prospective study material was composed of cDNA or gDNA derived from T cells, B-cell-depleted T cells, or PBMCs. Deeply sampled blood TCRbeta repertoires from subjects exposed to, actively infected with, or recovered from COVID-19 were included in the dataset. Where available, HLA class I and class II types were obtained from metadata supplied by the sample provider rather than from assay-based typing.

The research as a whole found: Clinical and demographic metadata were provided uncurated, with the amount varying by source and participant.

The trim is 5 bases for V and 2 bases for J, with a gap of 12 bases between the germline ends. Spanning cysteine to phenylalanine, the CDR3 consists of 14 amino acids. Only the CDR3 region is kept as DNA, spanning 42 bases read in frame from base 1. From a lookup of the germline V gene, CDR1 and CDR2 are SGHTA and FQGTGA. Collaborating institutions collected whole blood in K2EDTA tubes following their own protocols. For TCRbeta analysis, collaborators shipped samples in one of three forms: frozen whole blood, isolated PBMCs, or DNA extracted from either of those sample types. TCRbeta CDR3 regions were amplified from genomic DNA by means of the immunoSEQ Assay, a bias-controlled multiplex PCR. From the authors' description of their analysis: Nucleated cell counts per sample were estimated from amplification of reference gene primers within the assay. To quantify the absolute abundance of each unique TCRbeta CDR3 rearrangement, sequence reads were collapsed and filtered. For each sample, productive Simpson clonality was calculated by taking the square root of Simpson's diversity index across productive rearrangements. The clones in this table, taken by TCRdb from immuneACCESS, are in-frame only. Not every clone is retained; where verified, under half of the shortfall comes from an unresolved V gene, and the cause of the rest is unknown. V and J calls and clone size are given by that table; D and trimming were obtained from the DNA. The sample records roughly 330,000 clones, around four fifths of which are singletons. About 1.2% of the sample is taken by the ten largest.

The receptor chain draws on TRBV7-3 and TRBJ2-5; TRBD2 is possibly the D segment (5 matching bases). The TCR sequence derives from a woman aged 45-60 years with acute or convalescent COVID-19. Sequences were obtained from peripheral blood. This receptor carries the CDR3 CASSPPGSQETQYF. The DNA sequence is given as TGTGCCAGCAGCCCGCCGGGATCTCAAGAGACCCAGTACTTC.